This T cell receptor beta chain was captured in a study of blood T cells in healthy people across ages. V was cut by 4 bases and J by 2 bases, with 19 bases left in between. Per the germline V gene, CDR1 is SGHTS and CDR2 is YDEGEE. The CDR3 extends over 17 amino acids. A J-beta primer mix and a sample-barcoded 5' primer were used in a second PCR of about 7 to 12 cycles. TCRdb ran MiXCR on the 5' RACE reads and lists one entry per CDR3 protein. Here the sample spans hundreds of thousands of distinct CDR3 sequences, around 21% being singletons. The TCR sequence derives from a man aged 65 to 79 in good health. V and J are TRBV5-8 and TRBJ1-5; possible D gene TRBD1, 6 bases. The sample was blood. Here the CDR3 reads CASSIDSGVRRNQPQHF. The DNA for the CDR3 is TGTGCCAGCAGCATAGACTCAGGGGTGAGGCGCAATCAGCCCCAGCATTTT.